The clone carrying this T cell receptor (beta chain) has more than one count but fewer than ten. No antigen is known for it. Germline CDR1 reads SGHRS; CDR2 reads YFSETQ. This CDR3 is built from 14 residues. Trimming left V 0 bases short and J 0 bases short, with 7 bases between. This entry is derived from a study of identical twins. General study findings and limits: Fewer insertions marked abundant cord blood beta clonotypes; young adult naive trended weakly, memory not at all.

TCRdb re-called the 5' RACE reads through MiXCR, storing one row per CDR3 protein. This table has 200,000 to 300,000 distinct CDR3 sequences, roughly 13% appearing once. The sample was also linked to a second study, of yellow fever vaccine responses in identical twins. This second study notes: The T cell response to vaccination in identical twins was reportedly partly convergent and partly personalized.

Sequencing used memory (CD45RO+) T cells sorted from blood. This TCR was recovered from a woman between 18 and 29 years old in good health. The gene calls are TRBV5-1 and TRBJ2-7; D is unclear. CDR3: CASSLDTSSYEQYF. CDR3 DNA sequence: TGCGCCAGCAGCTTGGACACCTCCTCCTACGAGCAGTACTTC.